This TCR beta chain was obtained from a study of cytomegalovirus exposure and HLA in healthy donors. Overall study: Per a later analysis, the 550 to 850 first-cohort and under 150 validation repertoires shared one platform. Study-level findings and limits: Cytomegalovirus association was assigned to approximately 160 TCR beta chains. A later analysis found first-cohort TCR clusters tended to co-occur in the approximately 110 validation repertoires. Three chains linked to CMV were shown in vitro to be specific for CMV antigens.

Assay: immunoSEQ multiplex PCR; the TCRdb copy retains only in-frame clones and omits some. The table records around 86,000 clones, 85% to 95% of them present only once. This CDR3 has 16 amino acids. Per germline, CDR1 MNHNY and CDR2 SVGAGI (reference sequence). After removal of 1 base from V and 4 bases from J, the junction contained 7 bases not matched to a gene. Concerning this clone: Antigen: not known.

The specimen was PBMCs. The source is a woman in her 30s in good health and CMV-seropositive. The chain couples TRBV6-6 to TRBJ2-7; TRBD1 matches at 10 bases. The CDR3 here is CASSYLGTGDRYEQYF. Written as DNA, the CDR3 is TGTGCCAGCAGTTACTTGGGGACAGGGGACCGATACGAGCAGTACTTC.